This TCR beta chain was profiled in a study of shared clonotypes between healthy human individuals. The germline gives CDR1 MDHEN, CDR2 SYDVKM. The CDR3 runs 12 residues. Trimming took 1 base from V and 7 from J, leaving 7 bases between them. This clone was seen only once. Its antigen is unidentified. Study-wide results and caveats: The researchers took only blood, and tissue repertoires probably look different.

Profiled with immunoSEQ multiplex PCR; TCRdb holds only in-frame clones, not every one. The sample records a few million clones, just over 90% being singletons. Sequencing was performed on naive CD4+ T cells from PBMCs. Subset given: CD45RA+ positively selected. The chain has TRBV28 and TRBJ2-5; possible D gene TRBD2, 6 bases. The clonotype originates from a man between 18 and 35 years old in good health. Some clones in this sample may be carry-over from other donors' samples. This chain's CDR3 is CASSLFGGTQYF. The CDR3 DNA sequence: TGTGCCAGCAGTTTATTCGGGGGGACCCAGTACTTC.